The rows below give T cell receptor beta chains drawn from one sample of a study of spatial heterogeneity in lung cancer. TCRdb redid the calling of the 5' RACE reads with MiXCR, one entry per CDR3 protein. The data hold 20,000 to 30,000 distinct CDR3 sequences, with around 6% observed a single time. The sample here was PBMCs, taken at follow-up. All receptors come from a male donor with early-stage non-small cell lung cancer. CDR3s include the opening cysteine and the closing phenylalanine or tryptophan. Each record gives: clone size, D gene, V gene, J gene, CDR3 DNA, CDR3 protein. D genes are given only for firm matches. Clone size appears in some rows only: once, few, many, or a class for an expanded clone.

abundance: few; d_gene: NA; v_gene: TRBV5-1; j_gene: TRBJ1-1; CDR3nt: TGCGCCAGCAGCCCGGAGGGCAGAAACACTGAAGCTTTCTTT; CDR3aa: CASSPEGRNTEAFF
abundance: many; d_gene: NA; v_gene: TRBV7-3; j_gene: TRBJ2-1; CDR3nt: TGTGCCAGCAGTTCACAGGGATCGGGTGAGCAGTTCTTC; CDR3aa: CASSSQGSGEQFF
abundance: many; d_gene: TRBD2; v_gene: TRBV29-1; j_gene: TRBJ2-2; CDR3nt: TGCAGCGCCGGACTATCTAGCGGGTTGACCGGGGAGCTGTTTTTT; CDR3aa: CSAGLSSGLTGELFF
abundance: many; d_gene: NA; v_gene: TRBV5-1; j_gene: TRBJ1-3; CDR3nt: TGCGCCAGCCGTAGACAGGCGGAAGGAAACACCATATATTTT; CDR3aa: CASRRQAEGNTIYF
abundance: few; d_gene: TRBD2; v_gene: TRBV6-5; j_gene: TRBJ2-1; CDR3nt: TGTGCCAGCCGACTAGCGGGAGTGCGGGAGCAGTTCTTC; CDR3aa: CASRLAGVREQFF
abundance: few; d_gene: NA; v_gene: TRBV7-2; j_gene: TRBJ2-3; CDR3nt: TGTGCCAGCAGGGCACAGGGAGCGTACACAGATACGCAGTATTTT; CDR3aa: CASRAQGAYTDTQYF
abundance: many; d_gene: NA; v_gene: TRBV6-6; j_gene: TRBJ1-1; CDR3nt: TGTGCCAGCAGTTACTCGTCGCCTGAAGCTTTCTTT; CDR3aa: CASSYSSPEAFF
abundance: many; d_gene: NA; v_gene: TRBV27; j_gene: TRBJ1-4; CDR3nt: TGTGCCAGCAGTTTGGGGCACCTCACCGGCGGTGAAAAACTGTTTTTT; CDR3aa: CASSLGHLTGGEKLFF
abundance: few; d_gene: NA; v_gene: TRBV2; j_gene: TRBJ2-1; CDR3nt: TGTGCCAGCACCCAGGGGAGCAATGAGCAGTTCTTC; CDR3aa: CASTQGSNEQFF
abundance: NA; d_gene: TRBD2; v_gene: TRBV27; j_gene: TRBJ2-2; CDR3nt: TGTGCCAGCTTTTCTCGGGGACTAGCGGGAGTCGGGGAGCTGTTTTTT; CDR3aa: CASFSRGLAGVGELFF
abundance: NA; d_gene: TRBD1; v_gene: TRBV9; j_gene: TRBJ1-4; CDR3nt: TGTGCCAGCAGCGCCAGGGGGACAGGGAATGAAAAACTGTTTTTT; CDR3aa: CASSARGTGNEKLFF